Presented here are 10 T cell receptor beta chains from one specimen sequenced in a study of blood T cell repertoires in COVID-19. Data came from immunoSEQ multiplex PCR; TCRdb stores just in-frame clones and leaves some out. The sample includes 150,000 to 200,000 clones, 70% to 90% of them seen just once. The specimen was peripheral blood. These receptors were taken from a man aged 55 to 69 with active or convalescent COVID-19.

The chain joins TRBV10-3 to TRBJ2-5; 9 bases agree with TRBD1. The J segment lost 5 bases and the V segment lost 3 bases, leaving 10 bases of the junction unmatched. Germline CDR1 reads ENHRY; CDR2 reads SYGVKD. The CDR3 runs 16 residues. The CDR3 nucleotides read TGTGCCATCAGTGAACCAGAGGGGACAGGGATGGAGACCCAGTACTTC. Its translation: CAISEPEGTGMETQYF.

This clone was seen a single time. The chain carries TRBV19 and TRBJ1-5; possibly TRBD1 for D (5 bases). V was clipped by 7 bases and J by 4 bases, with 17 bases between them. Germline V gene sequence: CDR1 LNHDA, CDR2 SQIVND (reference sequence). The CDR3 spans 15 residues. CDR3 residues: CASTTTLGPNQPQHF. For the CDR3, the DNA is TGTGCCAGTACCACCACTTTGGGGCCTAATCAGCCCCAGCATTTT.

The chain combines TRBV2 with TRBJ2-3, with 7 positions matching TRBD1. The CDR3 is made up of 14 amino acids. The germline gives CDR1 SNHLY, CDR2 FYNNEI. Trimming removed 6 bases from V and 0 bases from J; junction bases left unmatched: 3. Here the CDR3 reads CASRPTGSTDTQYF. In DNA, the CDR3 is TGTGCCAGCAGACCGACAGGGAGCACAGATACGCAGTATTTT.

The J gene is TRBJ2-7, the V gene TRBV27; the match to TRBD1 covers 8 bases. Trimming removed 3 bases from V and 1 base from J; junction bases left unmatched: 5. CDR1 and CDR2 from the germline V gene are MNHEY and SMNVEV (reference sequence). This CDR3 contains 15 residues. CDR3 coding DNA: TGTGCCAGCAGTTTTACTTGGGACAGGTCCTACGAGCAGTACTTC. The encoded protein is CASSFTWDRSYEQYF.

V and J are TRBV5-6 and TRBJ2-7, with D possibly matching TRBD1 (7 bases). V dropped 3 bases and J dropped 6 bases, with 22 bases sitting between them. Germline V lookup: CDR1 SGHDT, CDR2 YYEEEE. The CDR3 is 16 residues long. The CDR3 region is CASSSWRGDRAREQYF. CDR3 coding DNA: TGTGCCAGCAGCTCCTGGCGGGGCGACAGGGCCCGCGAGCAGTACTTC. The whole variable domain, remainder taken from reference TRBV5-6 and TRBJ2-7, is DAGVTQSPTHLIKTRGQQVTLRCSPKSGHDTVSWYQQALGQGPQFIFQYYEEEERQRGNFPDRFSGHQFPNYSSELNVNALLLGDSALYLCASSSWRGDRAREQYFGPGTRLTVT.

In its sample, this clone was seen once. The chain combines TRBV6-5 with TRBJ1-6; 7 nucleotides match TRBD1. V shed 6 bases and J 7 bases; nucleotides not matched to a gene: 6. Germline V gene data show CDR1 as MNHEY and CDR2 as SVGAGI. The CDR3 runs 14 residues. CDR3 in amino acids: CASRRGQENSPLHF. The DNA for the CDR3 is TGTGCCAGCAGACGAGGACAGGAAAATTCACCCCTCCACTTT.

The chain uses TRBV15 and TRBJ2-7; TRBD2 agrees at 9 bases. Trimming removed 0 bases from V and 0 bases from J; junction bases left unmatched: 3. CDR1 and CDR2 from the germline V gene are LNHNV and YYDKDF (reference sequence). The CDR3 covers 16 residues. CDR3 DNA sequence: TGTGCCACCAGCAGAGAGACTAGCGGTTACTCCTACGAGCAGTACTTC. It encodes CATSRETSGYSYEQYF. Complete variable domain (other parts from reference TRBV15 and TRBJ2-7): DAMVIQNPRYQVTQFGKPVTLSCSQTLNHNVMYWYQQKSSQAPKLLFHYYDKDFNNEADTPDNFQSRRPNTSFCFLDIRSPGLGDTAMYLCATSRETSGYSYEQYFGPGTRLTVT.

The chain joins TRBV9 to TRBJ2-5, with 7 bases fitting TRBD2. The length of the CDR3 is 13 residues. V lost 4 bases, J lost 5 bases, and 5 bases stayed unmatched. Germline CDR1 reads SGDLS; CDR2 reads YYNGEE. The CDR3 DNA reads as TGTGCCAGCAGCCCTATGGGGGGGGAGACCCAGTACTTC. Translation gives CASSPMGGETQYF.

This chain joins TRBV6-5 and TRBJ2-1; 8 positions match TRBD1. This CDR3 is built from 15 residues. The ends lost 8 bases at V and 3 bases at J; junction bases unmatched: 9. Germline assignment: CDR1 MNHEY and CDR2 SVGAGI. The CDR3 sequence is CASRITGTGYNEQFF. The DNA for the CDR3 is TGTGCCAGCCGGATTACCGGGACAGGCTACAATGAGCAGTTCTTC.

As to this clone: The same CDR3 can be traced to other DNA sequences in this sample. The CDR3 DNA is TGTGCCAGCAGCGTAGGAGGGGGGAACACCGGGGAGCTGTTTTTT. This codes for CASSVGGGNTGELFF. The chain recombines TRBV9 with TRBJ2-2; possibly TRBD1 for D (6 bases). V was pared by 0 bases and J by 1 base, with 7 bases between. The CDR3 is 15 amino acids. CDR1 is SGDLS and CDR2 is YYNGEE in the germline V gene.